These 2 T cell receptor beta chains were all obtained from the same sample, sequenced in a study of T cells after posttransplantation cyclophosphamide. Clones were sequenced by immunoSEQ multiplex PCR, and TCRdb holds only the in-frame ones, with some missing. The repertoire has over 30,000 clones, none seen only once; the ten largest take about 1.2%. The sample consisted of PBMCs. Source of these receptors: a girl aged 5-17 years in good health, CMV-negative, and a related stem cell transplant donor.

Many counts were recorded for this clone. The chain employs TRBV7-9 and TRBJ1-1, with 8 bases identical to TRBD1. This CDR3 is built from 14 residues. Germline V gene lookup returns CDR1 SEHNR and CDR2 FQNEAQ (reference sequence). V lost 3 bases to trimming and J lost 6 bases; unmatched junction nucleotides: 6. As DNA, the CDR3 is TGTGCCAGCAGCTTGGGCCAGGGGGCGCCTGAAGCTTTCTTT. Residues: CASSLGQGAPEAFF.

V and J are TRBV16 and TRBJ1-4; no clear D. The CDR3 is 13 residues long. Germline CDR1 KGHSY, CDR2 FQNENV. V lost 4 bases to trimming and J lost 6 bases, with 9 bases between them. The CDR3, as DNA: TGTGCCAGCAGCCTTCAGCGTGATGAAAAACTGTTTTTT. The encoded protein is CASSLQRDEKLFF. Full variable domain (outside the CDR3, taken from reference TRBV16 and TRBJ1-4): GEEVAQTPKHLVRGEGQKAKLYCAPIKGHSYVFWYQQVLKNEFKFLISFQNENVFDETGMPKERFSAKCLPNSPCSLEIQATKLEDSAVYFCASSLQRDEKLFFGSGTQLSVL.